A selection of T cell receptor beta chains follows, all from one sample in a study of shared clonotypes between healthy human individuals. The repertoire was sequenced with immunoSEQ multiplex PCR; TCRdb's copy has only in-frame clones and lacks some. There are around 550,000 clones in the sample; 90% to 96% occur only once, and about 0.054% lies in the top ten. The sample was naive CD4+ T cells sorted from blood. These receptors were collected from a woman aged 25-40 years in good health. The CDR3 runs from the conserved cysteine through the conserved F or W. A D gene is named only where the DNA matches it firmly. Only part of the rows carry a size: once, few, many, or a class if the clone is expanded.

TRBJ2-7,TRBD2,TRBV10-3,NA,TGTGCCATCATGGGAGGGCCTCGGTACGAGCAGTACTTC,CAIMGGPRYEQYF
TRBJ2-7,TRBD1,TRBV7-2,NA,TGTGCCAGCAGCTCTCCAGGACAGGGGATAGAGCAGTACTTC,CASSSPGQGIEQYF
TRBJ2-1,NA,TRBV5-4,NA,TGTGCCAGCAGACCCGACCCAGGGGCGGCCTACAATGAGCAGTTCTTC,CASRPDPGAAYNEQFF
TRBJ1-1,NA,TRBV11-2,NA,TGTGCCAGCAGCTTCTCGGGATACACTGAAGCTTTCTTT,CASSFSGYTEAFF
TRBJ2-7,NA,TRBV7-8,NA,TGTGCCAGCAGCTTAGCGTACGACAGGTCCTCCTACGAGCAGTACTTC,CASSLAYDRSSYEQYF
TRBJ1-1,NA,TRBV2,NA,NA,CASTSGLMNTEAFF
TRBJ1-4,NA,TRBV27,NA,TGTGCCAGCGCTCGTACAGGGAGGGAAAAACTGTTTTTT,CASARTGREKLFF
TRBJ2-1,NA,TRBV4-1,NA,TGCGCCAGCAGCCAAGAATCGGGCTACAATGAGCAGTTCTTC,CASSQESGYNEQFF
TRBJ2-3,NA,TRBV7-9,NA,TGTGCCAGCAGCTTAGTAGGTCAGGCGGGAGATACGCAGTATTTT,CASSLVGQAGDTQYF
TRBJ1-2,TRBD1,TRBV28,once,TGTGCCAGCAGCACGACAGGGGGCGGGAATTTCGGCTACACCTTC,CASSTTGGGNFGYTF
TRBJ2-5,NA,TRBV5-1,NA,TGCGCCAGCAGCTTTTCGGGCAGCGAAGAGACCCAGTACTTC,CASSFSGSEETQYF
TRBJ2-7,NA,TRBV10-3,once,TGTGCCATCAGTGAAAAAACTGGCGGCGAAGCCTACGAGCAGTACTTC,CAISEKTGGEAYEQYF
TRBJ1-1,NA,TRBV18,once,TGTGCCAGCTCACCACGTCTGGTCGACACTGAAGCTTTCTTT,CASSPRLVDTEAFF
TRBJ2-2,NA,TRBV6-9,NA,TGTGCCAGCAGTTTCGCACGTCTTAATGGGGTAAGCGGCTCATGCAGAGTCCCCGGGGAGCTGTTTTTT,CASSFARLNGVSGSCRVPGELFF
TRBJ2-7,NA,TRBV6-1,NA,TGTGCCAGCAGTGAACAAGGAGGGTCCAAGGCCTTCTACTACGAGCAGTACTTC,CASSEQGGSKAFYYEQYF
TRBJ2-7,NA,TRBV5-3,NA,TGTGCCAGCAGCTTGGCTGGGGGGCACGGCGAGCAGTACTTC,CASSLAGGHGEQYF
TRBJ2-5,NA,TRBV6-6,once,TGTGCCAGCGGCCGTTGGCCCCAGGAGACCCAGTACTTC,CASGRWPQETQYF
TRBJ1-2,NA,TRBV7-9,NA,TGTGCCAGCAGCTTAGAAATGAGAATTTATGGCTACACCTTC,CASSLEMRIYGYTF
TRBJ2-1,NA,TRBV10-1,NA,TGCGCCAGCAGCCATAGCATAGGCGGGGAGCAGTTCTTC,CASSHSIGGEQFF
TRBJ1-1,NA,TRBV6-1,NA,TGTGCCAGCAGCCCTGGCCATGCCGCTTTCTTT,CASSPGHAAFF
TRBJ2-1,NA,TRBV19,NA,TGTGCCAGTAGTATTCTGGTGGCAGCTAACAATGAGCAGTTCTTC,CASSILVAANNEQFF
TRBJ1-5,NA,TRBV28,NA,TGTGCCAGCAGTTTAGAACAGGAATTAGGTCAGCCCCAGCATTTT,CASSLEQELGQPQHF
TRBJ2-7,TRBD1,TRBV7-8,once,TGTGCCAGCAGCTTAGCGCGGGACAGGGACGTCTACGAGCAGTACTTC,CASSLARDRDVYEQYF
TRBJ2-1,NA,TRBV7-2,NA,TGTGCCAGCAGCTTGGGATCCTACAATGAGCAGTTCTTC,CASSLGSYNEQFF
TRBJ2-1,TRBD2,TRBV5-5,once,TGTGCCAGCAGCTTGGCCTTGACTAGCGGGGCGAATGAGCAGTTCTTC,CASSLALTSGANEQFF
TRBJ2-1,NA,TRBV28,once,TGTGCCAGCAGTTTAGCCCTCCCCTTCAAGGAGCAGTTCTTC,CASSLALPFKEQFF
TRBJ2-1,NA,TRBV6-5,NA,TGTGCCAGCAGTTACTCGATGAGTGGGTTCTTC,CASSYSMSGFF